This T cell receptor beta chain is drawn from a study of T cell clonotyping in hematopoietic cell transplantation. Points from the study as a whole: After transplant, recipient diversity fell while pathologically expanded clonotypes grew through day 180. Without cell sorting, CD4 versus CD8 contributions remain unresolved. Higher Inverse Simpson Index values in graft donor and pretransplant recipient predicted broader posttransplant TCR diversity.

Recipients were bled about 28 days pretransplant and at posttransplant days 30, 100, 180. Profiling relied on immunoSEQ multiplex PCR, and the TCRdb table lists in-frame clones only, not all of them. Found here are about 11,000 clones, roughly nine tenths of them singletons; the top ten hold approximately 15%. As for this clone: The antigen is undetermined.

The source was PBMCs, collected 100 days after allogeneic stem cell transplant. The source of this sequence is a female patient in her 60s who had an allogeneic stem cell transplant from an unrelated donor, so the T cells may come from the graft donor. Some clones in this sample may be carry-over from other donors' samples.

The DNA for the CDR3 is TGCGCCAGCAGCTTGGTGGTTTCTCAGCCTAATGAAAAACTGTTTTTT. Protein sequence: CASSLVVSQPNEKLFF. V usage is TRBV5-1 and J usage is TRBJ1-4; D ambiguous. The length of the CDR3 is 16 residues. Trimming took off 0 bases at V and 3 bases at J, with 12 bases between the two ends. CDR1 and CDR2 (germline): SGHRS, YFSETQ. Complete variable domain (other parts from reference TRBV5-1 and TRBJ1-4): KAGVTQTPRYLIKTRGQQVTLSCSPISGHRSVSWYQQTPGQGLQFLFEYFSETQRNKGNFPGRFSGRQFSNSRSEMNVSTLELGDSALYLCASSLVVSQPNEKLFFGSGTQLSVL.